This T cell receptor (beta chain) was identified during a study of OX40 agonist ivuxolimab in advanced cancers. Study context: Patients received ivuxolimab, an agonistic anti-OX40 (CD134) antibody. Dose-escalation patients' cancers were hepatocellular carcinoma, melanoma, renal cell or head and neck cancer.

Study findings and constraints: Fewer expanded clones were found on average in CD4+ than in CD8+ T cells.

Concerning this clone itself: The antigen is undetermined.

Assay used: immunoSEQ multiplex PCR; TCRdb lists only in-frame clones, some missing. The sample lists tens of thousands of clones; around nine tenths were seen once. Sequenced material: CD4+ or CD8+ T cells sorted from blood, taken in a trial of the OX40 agonist ivuxolimab. The receptor comes from an adult with an advanced solid tumor such as melanoma, head and neck, liver or kidney cancer.

This chain's CDR3 is CASSPHPDRGGTGELFF. As DNA, the CDR3 is TGTGCCAGCAGTCCCCACCCGGACAGGGGAGGCACCGGGGAGCTGTTTTTT. V is TRBV27 and J is TRBJ2-2; TRBD1 matches at 9 bases. Germline loops: CDR1 MNHEY, CDR2 SMNVEV (reference sequence). The CDR3 contains 17 residues. The junction had 11 bases not matched to a gene; V was cut back by 5 bases and J by 4 bases.